This T cell receptor (beta chain) appears in the sequencing data of a study of OX40 agonist ivuxolimab in advanced cancers. Regarding the complete study: The costimulatory receptor OX40 (CD134) was targeted by ivuxolimab, a fully human IgG2 agonistic monoclonal antibody. Of the roughly 54 patients in dose escalation, around 20 had hepatocellular carcinoma, some 15 had melanoma, 9 had renal cell carcinoma and 9 had head and neck cancer. Peripheral TCRbeta sequencing was intended to test whether TCR sequence diversity was altered and clonal T-cell expansion was caused by ivuxolimab. The paper covers the monotherapy dose-escalation part of the phase I ivuxolimab trial, which included N of about 56 patients. Partial responses were achieved by three dose-escalation patients, of whom one had hepatocellular carcinoma and two had cutaneous melanoma. Intravenous ivuxolimab was administered to patients every 2 weeks at six dose levels: 0.01, 0.1, 0.3, 1.5, 3 and 10 mg/kg. Prior anti-PD-1, anti-PD-L1 or anti-CTLA-4 therapy was permitted, and approximately 42% of dose-escalation patients had received checkpoint inhibitors. In the dose-escalation cohort, 65% to 85% of patients were male, and the mean age was 60 years with a range of roughly 20 to 85.

As concerns this clone: Its antigen target is currently unknown. The record has no base qualities; no much larger clone is one base away.

What the authors observed across the whole study: In the 0.1-3.0 mg/kg groups, partial responders were among the patients with the lowest normalized peripheral clonal expansion, particularly in CD8+ T cells. Low levels of normalized T-cell clonal expansion were also shown by some nonresponding patients. At doses of 0.1 to 3.0 mg/kg, clonal expansion of both CD4+ and CD8+ blood T cells was observed from baseline to week 6. The antigen specificity of the peripheral T cells that underwent clonal expansion was not determined. After ivuxolimab, CD8+ T cells had more expanded clones than CD4+ T cells on average.

Genomic DNA was extracted from sorted cells for sequencing of the TCRbeta CDR3 region. The immunoSEQ Assay was used to sequence the TCRbeta CDR3 regions. In TCRdb, the immuneACCESS table is reduced to in-frame sequences with V and J assigned. These tables do not hold every clone; where another copy was compared, an unresolved V gene accounts for under half, and the others remain unexplained. In this sample the table shows about 17,000 clones, around 92% of which occur a single time. In total, the top ten clones hold less than 9.5% of the sample. V lost 3 bases and J lost 2 bases, and the count of bases not matched to a germline gene is 9. Its CDR3 holds 17 amino acids, cysteine through phenylalanine. The sequence is cut down to CDR3 DNA, 51 bases in frame from base 1. Taken from the germline V gene (reference sequence), the CDR1 and CDR2 loops are PRHDT and FYEKMQ. Patients with autoimmune disease history or receiving systemic immunosuppression were excluded from the trial. Peripheral blood for TCR sequencing was collected from all dose cohorts at baseline, on cycle 4 day 1, and on cycle 7 day 1. The samples were taken from a phase I, first-in-human, multicenter, open-label dose-escalation trial of ivuxolimab. Adults with locally advanced or metastatic melanoma, renal cell, hepatocellular, or head and neck squamous cell carcinoma were enrolled in the trial. CD4+ and CD8+ T cells were sorted separately from peripheral blood before TCR sequencing.

The sample was CD4+ or CD8+ T cells sorted from blood, taken in a trial of the OX40 agonist ivuxolimab. This clonotype was obtained from an adult with an advanced solid tumor such as melanoma, head and neck, liver or kidney cancer. The chain links TRBV13 with TRBJ2-1; a stretch of 8 junction bases matches TRBD2. The nucleotide sequence is given as TGTGCCAGCAGCTTCTTTAGCGGGACGGCTCCCTACAATGAGCAGTTCTTC. Its protein is CASSFFSGTAPYNEQFF.